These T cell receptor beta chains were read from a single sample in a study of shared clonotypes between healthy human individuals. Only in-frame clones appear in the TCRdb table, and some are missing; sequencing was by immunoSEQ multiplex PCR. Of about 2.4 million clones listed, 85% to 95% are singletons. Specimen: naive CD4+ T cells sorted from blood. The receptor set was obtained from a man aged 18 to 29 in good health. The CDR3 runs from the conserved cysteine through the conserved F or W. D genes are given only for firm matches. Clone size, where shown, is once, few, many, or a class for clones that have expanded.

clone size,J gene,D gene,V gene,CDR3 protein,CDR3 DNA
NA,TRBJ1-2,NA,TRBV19,CASRGTGVYGYTF,TGTGCCAGTAGGGGGACGGGTGTCTATGGCTACACCTTC
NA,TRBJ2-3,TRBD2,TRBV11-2,CASSFRLAGSGTDTQYF,TGTGCCAGCAGCTTCCGGCTAGCGGGTTCGGGCACAGATACGCAGTATTTT
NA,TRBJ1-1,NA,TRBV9,CASSFSPGEGTEAFF,TGTGCCAGCAGCTTCTCCCCGGGAGAGGGCACTGAAGCTTTCTTT
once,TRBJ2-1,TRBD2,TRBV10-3,CAISESVGGRGEQFF,TGTGCCATCAGTGAGTCGGTGGGCGGGAGGGGTGAGCAGTTCTTC
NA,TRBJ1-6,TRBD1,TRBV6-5,CASSYSYTGDSPLHF,TGTGCCAGCAGTTACTCATACACAGGGGATTCACCCCTCCACTTT
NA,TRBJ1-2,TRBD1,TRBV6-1,CASSEAGTGAGYGYTF,TGTGCCAGCAGTGAAGCGGGGACAGGGGCCGGGTATGGCTACACCTTC
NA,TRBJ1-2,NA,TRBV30,CAMTPNYGYTF,TGTGCCATGACGCCTAACTATGGCTACACCTTC
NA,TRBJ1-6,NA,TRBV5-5,CASSRTVDSPLHF,TGTGCCAGCAGCCGGACAGTAGATTCACCCCTCCACTTT
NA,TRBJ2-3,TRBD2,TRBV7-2,CASSPGLAGRTDTQYF,TGTGCCAGCAGCCCCGGACTAGCGGGACGGACAGATACGCAGTATTTT
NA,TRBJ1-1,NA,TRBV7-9,CASSLLPLDRKNTEAFF,TGTGCCAGCAGCTTATTACCGCTGGACAGAAAGAACACTGAAGCTTTCTTT
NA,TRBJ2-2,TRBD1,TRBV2,CASSESPPDRGLANTGELFF,TGTGCCAGCAGCGAATCCCCACCCGACAGGGGGCTCGCGAACACCGGGGAGCTGTTTTTT